Shown below are 20 T cell receptor beta chains from a single sample sequenced in a study of immune evolution from preneoplasia to lung adenocarcinoma (dated by TCRdb to about 2021). The library was prepared using the immunoSEQ multiplex PCR assay. The immuneACCESS repertoire file appears here via TCRdb, limited to in-frame rearrangements. These files lack a portion of the clones; in checked studies, under half of the deficit traces to unresolved V genes, and the cause of the others is not known. The sample includes some 10,000 clones, with 70% to 80% observed a single time. Around 9% of the sample goes to the ten largest clones. Sequences were obtained from FFPE minimally invasive lung adenocarcinoma tissue. What the cell subset or site label conveys for this sample: micro-invasive lung adenocarcinoma (MIA). These receptor sequences come from a donor older than 65 with lung adenocarcinoma.

The V gene is TRBV9, the J gene TRBJ2-7, with 10 bases lining up with TRBD2. Per germline, CDR1 SGDLS and CDR2 YYNGEE. V gave up 0 bases and J gave up 5 bases; unmatched junction bases: 8. The CDR3 is 16 residues long. Written as DNA, the CDR3 is TGTGCCAGCAGCGTAGGGCCTAGCGGGAGTTCCCACGAGCAGTACTTC. Amino acid sequence: CASSVGPSGSSHEQYF.

The genes are TRBV7-8 and TRBJ1-2, with D unresolved. V was trimmed by 3 bases and J by 7 bases, leaving 12 bases between them. CDR1 is SGHVS and CDR2 is FQNEAQ in the germline V gene. This CDR3 region has 13 residues. CDR3 amino acids: CASSFDPLGGYTF. The CDR3 nucleotides read TGTGCCAGCAGCTTTGACCCATTAGGTGGCTACACCTTC.

The rearrangement joins TRBV2 to TRBJ2-1, with 12 bases that match TRBD2. Germline assignment: CDR1 SNHLY and CDR2 FYNNEI. CDR3 length: 19 amino acids. V lost 5 bases to trimming and J lost 7 bases; unmatched junction nucleotides: 18. CDR3 loop: CASSSYGASGRAIGNEQFF. For the CDR3, the DNA is TGTGCCAGCAGTTCCTATGGGGCTAGCGGGAGGGCCATTGGGAATGAGCAGTTCTTC.

The gene calls are TRBV7-9 and TRBJ2-3; a possible D gene is TRBD2 (6 bases). Per germline, CDR1 SEHNR and CDR2 FQNEAQ (reference sequence). The CDR3 sequence is 17 residues long. Trimming shortened V by 1 base and J by 0 bases, and 14 bases separated the two germline ends. The CDR3 nucleotides are TGTGCCAGCAGCTTAGAGATGGCTAGCGTCAGCACAGATACGCAGTATTTT. Its protein is CASSLEMASVSTDTQYF.

As concerns this clone: The same CDR3 can be traced to other DNA sequences in this sample. The chain has TRBV7-2 and TRBJ1-2; D is undetermined. There are 13 residues in the CDR3. Looked up from germline, CDR1 is SGHTA and CDR2 is FQGNSA. V dropped 0 bases and J dropped 4 bases, with 6 bases sitting between them. The CDR3 reads CASSLAPLYGYTF. In nucleotides, the CDR3 is TGTGCCAGCAGCTTAGCACCCCTCTATGGCTACACCTTC.

V usage is TRBV6-1 and J usage is TRBJ2-3; perhaps TRBD2 as D (7 bases). CDR1 is MNHNS, CDR2 SASEGT, per germline. There are 22 residues in the CDR3. V gave up 2 bases and J gave up 6 bases, with 36 bases separating them. The CDR3 loop is CASSEKKRDKWEWRVIQDTQYF. Written as DNA, the CDR3 is TGTGCCAGCAGTGAAAAAAAGCGGGACAAGTGGGAGTGGAGGGTTATTCAGGATACGCAGTATTTT.

Remarks on this clone: This same CDR3 is encoded by further DNA sequences in the sample. CDR3 sequence reads: CASSPSPSTYNEQFF. The DNA for the CDR3 is TGTGCCAGCAGCCCGTCTCCATCTACCTACAATGAGCAGTTCTTC. This chain joins TRBV7-3 and TRBJ2-1; D gene uncertain. The CDR3 runs to 15 residues. The V end lost 5 bases, the J end lost 2 bases, and 13 bases lay between the germline ends. Germline-derived CDR1 and CDR2 are SGHTA and FQGTGA.

J is TRBJ2-7 and V is TRBV28; perhaps TRBD2 as D (5 bases). CDR1 MDHEN and CDR2 SYDVKM come from the germline V gene. This CDR3 spans 18 amino acids. Trimming removed 5 bases from V and 3 bases from J, with 26 bases in between. CDR3 nucleotides: TGTGCCAGCAGTACGGGAAGGACCCGGAGGTGGGCCAACTACGAGCAGTACTTC. Encoded protein: CASSTGRTRRWANYEQYF.

The chain recombines TRBV28 with TRBJ1-2; weak D call: TRBD1 (5 bases). Between the trimmed V and J ends, which lost 7 bases and 4 bases, there was a span of 13 bases. Per germline, CDR1 MDHEN and CDR2 SYDVKM. The CDR3 runs to 13 residues. CDR3 loop: CASKREGLYGYTF. For the CDR3, the DNA is TGTGCCAGCAAGAGGGAGGGACTCTATGGCTACACCTTC.

The V call is TRBV5-1, the J call TRBJ1-4; D is ambiguous. Trimming removed 1 base from V and 8 bases from J, with 15 bases in between. This CDR3 is built from 15 residues. The germline gives CDR1 SGHRS, CDR2 YFSETQ. The CDR3 reads CASSLNGETEEKLFF. The DNA for the CDR3 is TGCGCCAGCAGCTTGAACGGGGAGACGGAGGAAAAACTGTTTTTT.

The V and J genes are TRBV5-5 and TRBJ2-7; TRBD2 agrees at 9 bases. This CDR3 comprises 15 residues. Trimming cost V 5 bases and J 5 bases; bases outside gene matches: 11. Looked up from germline, CDR1 is SGHKS and CDR2 is YYEKEE (reference sequence). CDR3 region: CASSQTASGIHEQYF. As DNA, the CDR3 is TGTGCCAGCAGTCAGACAGCTAGCGGGATCCACGAGCAGTACTTC. Drawing the rest from reference TRBV5-5 and TRBJ2-7, the complete variable domain is DAGVTQSPTHLIKTRGQQVTLRCSPISGHKSVSWYQQVLGQGPQFIFQYYEKEERGRGNFPDRFSARQFPNYSSELNVNALLLGDSALYLCASSQTASGIHEQYFGPGTRLTVT.

The V and J genes are TRBV28 and TRBJ2-7, with 12 bases aligning to TRBD2. The CDR3 extends over 15 amino acids. The junction had 3 bases not matched to a gene; V was cut back by 4 bases and J by 2 bases. Looked up from germline, CDR1 is MDHEN and CDR2 is SYDVKM. DNA of the CDR3: TGTGCCAGCAGTTCCAGACTAGCGGGAGCCTACGAGCAGTACTTC. Translating gives CASSSRLAGAYEQYF. Filled out from reference TRBV28 and TRBJ2-7, the complete variable domain reads DVKVTQSSRYLVKRTGEKVFLECVQDMDHENMFWYRQDPGLGLRLIYFSYDVKMKEKGDIPEGYSVSREKKERFSLILESASTNQTSMYLCASSSRLAGAYEQYFGPGTRLTVT.

The chain has TRBV9 and TRBJ2-5; 10 nucleotides agree with TRBD1. Germline CDR1 reads SGDLS; CDR2 reads YYNGEE. CDR3 length: 14 amino acids. The V and J ends lost 4 bases and 4 bases, in that order; junction bases with no gene match: 4. CDR3 protein: CASSPWDRGETQYF. The DNA for the CDR3 is TGTGCCAGCAGCCCCTGGGACAGGGGAGAGACCCAGTACTTC.

The chain is built from TRBV6-5 and TRBJ1-1; TRBD1 matches at 7 bases. V dropped 3 bases and J dropped 0; count of bases not matched to a gene: 4. This CDR3 has 15 amino acids. CDR1 MNHEY and CDR2 SVGAGI come from the germline V gene. CDR3 nucleotides: TGTGCCAGCAGTTATAGGGACAGCATGAACACTGAAGCTTTCTTT. Its protein product is CASSYRDSMNTEAFF.

The chain recombines TRBV27 with TRBJ1-3; D is unresolved. Trimming removed 2 bases from V and 0 bases from J, with 8 bases in between. The germline V gene encodes CDR1 MNHEY and CDR2 SMNVEV (reference sequence). The CDR3 runs 15 residues. This CDR3 is CASSLAGRSGNTIYF. The CDR3 DNA follows: TGTGCCAGCAGTTTAGCAGGTCGCTCTGGAAACACCATATATTTT.

This clone was picked up one time. The chain couples TRBV2 to TRBJ2-2; 7 bases fit TRBD1. Germline loops: CDR1 SNHLY, CDR2 FYNNEI. The CDR3 has 15 residues. The V and J ends lost 6 bases and 0 bases, in that order; junction bases with no gene match: 4. Here the CDR3 reads CASRTGTANTGELFF. The CDR3, as DNA: TGTGCCAGCAGAACCGGGACAGCGAACACCGGGGAGCTGTTTTTT.

The rearrangement joins TRBV11-2 to TRBJ2-1; the match to TRBD1 covers 10 bases. Germline V lookup: CDR1 SGHAT, CDR2 FQNNGV. The V and J ends lost 0 bases and 7 bases, in that order; junction bases with no gene match: 3. This CDR3 has 15 amino acids. The CDR3 is CASSLEGTGDNEQFF. DNA of the CDR3: TGTGCCAGCAGCTTAGAGGGGACAGGGGATAATGAGCAGTTCTTC.

The chain is built from TRBV28 and TRBJ2-2, with TRBD1 as a possible D gene (5 bases). V lost 4 bases and J 4 bases, leaving 25 bases between the germline ends. This CDR3 has 19 residues. Looked up from germline, CDR1 is MDHEN and CDR2 is SYDVKM. As DNA, the CDR3 is TGTGCCAGCAGTTACCCCCTACAGGCCGCCAACCCGATCACCGGGGAGCTGTTTTTT. Its translation: CASSYPLQAANPITGELFF. The full variable domain, in which reference TRBV28 and TRBJ2-2 provide the parts outside the CDR3, is DVKVTQSSRYLVKRTGEKVFLECVQDMDHENMFWYRQDPGLGLRLIYFSYDVKMKEKGDIPEGYSVSREKKERFSLILESASTNQTSMYLCASSYPLQAANPITGELFFGEGSRLTVL.

This rearrangement joins TRBV6-5 to TRBJ1-2; 7 bases are a match to TRBD1. V dropped 7 bases and J dropped 7; count of bases not matched to a gene: 6. The CDR3 is 12 residues long. Germline CDR1 and CDR2: MNHEY and SVGAGI. CDR3 amino acids: CASIDRVGGYTF. The CDR3 DNA follows: TGTGCCAGCATAGACAGGGTGGGTGGCTACACCTTC.

CDR3 nucleotides: TGTGCCAGCACCCTCGGAGGGTTCTACTACGAGCAGTACTTC. It codes for CASTLGGFYYEQYF. V and J are TRBV28 and TRBJ2-7; weak D call: TRBD2 (6 bases). V shed 7 bases and J shed 3 bases, with 16 bases lying between them. Germline loops: CDR1 MDHEN, CDR2 SYDVKM. This CDR3 region has 14 residues.